This T cell receptor (beta chain) emerged from a study of resident and recirculating memory T cells in vitiligo. Method: immunoSEQ multiplex PCR; TCRdb's copy keeps in-frame clones and lacks some. The data show 60,000 to 80,000 clones, about nine tenths seen once. This clone was detected only once. V was clipped by 5 bases and J by 1 base; unmatched bases: 5. The germline gives CDR1 MNHEY, CDR2 SVGAGI. The CDR3 length is 15 residues. Input material: blood. This chain uses TRBV6-5 with TRBJ2-3; 8 nucleotides match TRBD2. This clonotype was obtained from a male donor with vitiligo. CDR3 loop: CASSPAGGRTDTQYF. DNA of the CDR3: TGTGCCAGCAGTCCGGCGGGGGGCCGCACAGATACGCAGTATTTT.